The clone carrying this T cell receptor beta chain was recorded a few times. This sample was taken from a study of blood T cell repertoires in COVID-19. Assay used: immunoSEQ multiplex PCR; TCRdb lists only in-frame clones, some missing. Of 200,000 to 250,000 clones in the sample, around 83% were seen once. Germline-derived CDR1 and CDR2 are MNHNS and SASEGT. Trimming pared 0 bases from V and 7 bases from J, leaving 10 bases between. This CDR3 contains 14 residues. The chain recombines TRBV6-1 with TRBJ1-5; D gene unclear. Specimen: peripheral blood. This TCR was recovered from a man older than 75 with acute or convalescent COVID-19. The CDR3, as DNA: TGTGCCAGCAGTGAAGCGCTTCGACAACAGCCCCAGCATTTT. It encodes CASSEALRQQPQHF.